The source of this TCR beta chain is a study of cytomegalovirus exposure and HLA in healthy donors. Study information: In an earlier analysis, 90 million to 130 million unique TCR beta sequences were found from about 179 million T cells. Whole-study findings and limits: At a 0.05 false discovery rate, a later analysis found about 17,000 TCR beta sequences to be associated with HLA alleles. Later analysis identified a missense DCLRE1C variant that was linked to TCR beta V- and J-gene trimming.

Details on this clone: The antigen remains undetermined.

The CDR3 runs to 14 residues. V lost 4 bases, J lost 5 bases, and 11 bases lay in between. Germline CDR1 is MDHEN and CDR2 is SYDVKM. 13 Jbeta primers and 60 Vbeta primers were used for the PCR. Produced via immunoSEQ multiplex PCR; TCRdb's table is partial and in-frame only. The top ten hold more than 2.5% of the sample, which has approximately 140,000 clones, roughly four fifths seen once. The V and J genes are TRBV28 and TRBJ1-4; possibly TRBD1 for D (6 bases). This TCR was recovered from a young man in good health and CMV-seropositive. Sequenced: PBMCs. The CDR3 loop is CASSSGTQNEKLFF. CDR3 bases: TGTGCCAGCAGTTCGGGGACACAGAATGAAAAACTGTTTTTT. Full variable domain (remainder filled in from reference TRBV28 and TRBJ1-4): DVKVTQSSRYLVKRTGEKVFLECVQDMDHENMFWYRQDPGLGLRLIYFSYDVKMKEKGDIPEGYSVSREKKERFSLILESASTNQTSMYLCASSSGTQNEKLFFGSGTQLSVL.